What follows are 9 T cell receptor beta chains derived from one specimen sequenced in a study of OX40 agonist ivuxolimab in advanced cancers. Sequencing used immunoSEQ multiplex PCR; TCRdb keeps in-frame clones, though not all of them. The table records roughly 140,000 clones, around 94% of them present only once. The sample in question was CD4+ or CD8+ T cells sorted from blood, obtained in a trial of the OX40 agonist ivuxolimab. Receptor source: an adult with an advanced solid tumor such as melanoma, head and neck, liver or kidney cancer.

Only a few counts were recorded for this clone. The CDR3 is CASSTRQARYSNQPQHF. DNA for the CDR3: TGTGCCAGTAGTACCCGACAGGCACGTTATAGCAATCAGCCCCAGCATTTT. The V call is TRBV19, the J call TRBJ1-5; D possibly corresponds to TRBD1 (6 bases). The ends were cut back, 4 bases at V and 0 bases at J, with 16 bases in the middle. The CDR3 spans 17 residues. Looked up from germline, CDR1 is LNHDA and CDR2 is SQIVND (reference sequence).

This chain links TRBV4-3 with TRBJ2-2; D perhaps matches TRBD2 (6 bases). CDR3 length: 18 amino acids. Trimming pared 3 bases from V and 1 base from J, leaving 18 bases between. Germline values: CDR1 LGHNA, CDR2 YSLEER. CDR3 bases: TGCGCCAGCAGCCACGGGGCGGGGCAGCCGAAGAACACCGGGGAGCTGTTTTTT. Translation: CASSHGAGQPKNTGELFF.

The chain has TRBV30 and TRBJ2-1; 11 nucleotides align to TRBD2. The CDR3 has 20 amino acids. V lost 4 bases, J lost 4 bases, and 21 bases stayed unmatched. In germline, CDR1 is GTSNPN, CDR2 SVGIG (reference sequence). CDR3 DNA: TGTGCCTGGAATCAGGGACTAGCGGAAGGCGGGTGGGACCGATACAATGAGCAGTTCTTC. Translated: CAWNQGLAEGGWDRYNEQFF. The full variable domain, rest sourced from reference TRBV30 and TRBJ2-1, is SQTIHQWPATLVQPVGSPLSLECTVEGTSNPNLYWYRQAAGRGLQLLFYSVGIGQISSEVPQNLSASRPQDRQFILSSKKLLLSDSGFYLCAWNQGLAEGGWDRYNEQFFGPGTRLTVL.

The gene calls are TRBV29-1 and TRBJ2-7, with 7 bases that match TRBD1. The CDR3 runs 12 residues. Germline lookup yields CDR1 SQVTM and CDR2 ANQGSEA. V dropped 7 bases and J dropped 5; count of bases not matched to a gene: 8. The CDR3, as DNA: TGCAGCGCCTGGCTAGGGGGCAACGAGCAGTACTTC. This encodes CSAWLGGNEQYF.

This clone has just one count. V usage is TRBV7-2 and J usage is TRBJ2-4, with D tentatively TRBD1 or TRBD2 (6 bases each). V lost 5 bases and J lost 4, with 15 bases in between. The CDR3 covers 15 residues. Germline V lookup: CDR1 SGHTA, CDR2 FQGNSA. The CDR3 nucleotides are TGTGCCAGCAGCGAATGGGCGGGGACAAAAAACATTCAGTACTTC. Translating gives CASSEWAGTKNIQYF.

The chain is built from TRBV7-2 and TRBJ2-3; unclear D gene. The CDR3 is 16 residues long. Per the germline V gene, CDR1 is SGHTA and CDR2 is FQGNSA. Trimming shortened V by 1 base and J by 2 bases, and 13 bases separated the two germline ends. CDR3 sequence: CASSLVGVLFTDTQYF. CDR3 sequence (DNA): TGTGCCAGCAGCTTAGTGGGTGTCCTTTTCACAGATACGCAGTATTTT.

The rearrangement links TRBV5-6 to TRBJ2-7; D ambiguous. The CDR3 runs 14 residues. Trimming stripped 5 bases from V and 2 bases from J, with 14 bases between. The germline CDR1 and CDR2 sequences are SGHDT and YYEEEE. The CDR3 DNA is TGTGCCAGCAGACCCTTAATTAATACCTACGAGCAGTACTTC. Amino acids: CASRPLINTYEQYF. The complete variable domain, with remaining parts taken from reference TRBV5-6 and TRBJ2-7, reads DAGVTQSPTHLIKTRGQQVTLRCSPKSGHDTVSWYQQALGQGPQFIFQYYEEEERQRGNFPDRFSGHQFPNYSSELNVNALLLGDSALYLCASRPLINTYEQYFGPGTRLTVT.

The genes are TRBV11-2 and TRBJ2-2, with TRBD2 as a possible D gene (6 bases). Trimming stripped 5 bases from V and 0 bases from J, with 13 bases between. The CDR3 is 16 amino acids. Germline loops: CDR1 SGHAT, CDR2 FQNNGV. The CDR3 DNA reads TGTGCCAGCAGCCGAAATAGCGGAACGAACACCGGGGAGCTGTTTTTT. Amino acids: CASSRNSGTNTGELFF.

V gene TRBV6-5 combines with J gene TRBJ2-2; possible D gene TRBD1, 5 bases. V lost 6 bases to trimming and J lost 1 base, with 12 bases between them. Germline CDR1 is MNHEY and CDR2 is SVGAGI. The CDR3 sequence is 15 residues long. The CDR3 DNA follows: TGTGCCAGCAGAATGACAGCTGTGAACACCGGGGAGCTGTTTTTT. It translates to CASRMTAVNTGELFF.